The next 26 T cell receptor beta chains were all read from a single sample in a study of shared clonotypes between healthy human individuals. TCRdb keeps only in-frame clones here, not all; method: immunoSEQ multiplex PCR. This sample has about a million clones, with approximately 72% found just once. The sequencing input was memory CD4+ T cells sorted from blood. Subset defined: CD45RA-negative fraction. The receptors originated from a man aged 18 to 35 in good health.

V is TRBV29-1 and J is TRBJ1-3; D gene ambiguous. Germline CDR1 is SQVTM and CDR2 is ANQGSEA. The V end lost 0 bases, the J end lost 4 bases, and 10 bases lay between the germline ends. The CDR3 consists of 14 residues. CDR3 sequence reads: CSVEDTVRGNTIYF. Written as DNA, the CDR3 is TGCAGCGTTGAAGACACAGTGCGGGGAAACACCATATATTTT. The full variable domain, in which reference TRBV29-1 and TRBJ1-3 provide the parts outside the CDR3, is SAVISQKPSRDICQRGTSLTIQCQVDSQVTMMFWYRQQPGQSLTLIATANQGSEATYESGFVIDKFPISRPNLTFSTLTVSNMSPEDSSIYLCSVEDTVRGNTIYFGEGSWLTVV.

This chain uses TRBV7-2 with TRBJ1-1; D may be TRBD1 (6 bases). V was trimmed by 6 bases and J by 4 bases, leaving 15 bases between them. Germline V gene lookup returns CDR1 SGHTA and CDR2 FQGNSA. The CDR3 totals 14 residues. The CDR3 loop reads CASSAQGLGTEAFF. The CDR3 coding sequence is TGTGCCAGCAGTGCCCAGGGGTTGGGCACTGAAGCTTTCTTT.

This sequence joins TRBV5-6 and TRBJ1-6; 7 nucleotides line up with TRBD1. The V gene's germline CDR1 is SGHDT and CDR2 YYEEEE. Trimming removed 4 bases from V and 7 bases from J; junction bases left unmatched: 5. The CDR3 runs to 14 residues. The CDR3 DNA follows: TGTGCCAGCAGCCACAGGGGCTCCAATTCACCCCTCCACTTT. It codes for CASSHRGSNSPLHF.

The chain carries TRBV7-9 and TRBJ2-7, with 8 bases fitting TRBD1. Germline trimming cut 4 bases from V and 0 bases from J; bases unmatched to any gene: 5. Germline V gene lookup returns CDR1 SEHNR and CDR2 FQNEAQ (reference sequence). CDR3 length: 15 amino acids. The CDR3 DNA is TGTGCCAGCAGCTCTTCGGGACAGGCCTCCTACGAGCAGTACTTC. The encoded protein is CASSSSGQASYEQYF.

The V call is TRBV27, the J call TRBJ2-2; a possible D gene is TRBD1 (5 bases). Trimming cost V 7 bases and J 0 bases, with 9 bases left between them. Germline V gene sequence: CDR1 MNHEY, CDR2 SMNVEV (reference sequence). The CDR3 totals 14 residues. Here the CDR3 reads CASTRQPNTGELFF. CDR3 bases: TGTGCCAGCACGAGACAGCCGAACACCGGGGAGCTGTTTTTT.

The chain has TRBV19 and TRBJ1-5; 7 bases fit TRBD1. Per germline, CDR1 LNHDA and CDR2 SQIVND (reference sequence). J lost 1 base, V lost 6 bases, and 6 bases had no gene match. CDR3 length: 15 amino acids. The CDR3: CASSNGQVSNQPQHF. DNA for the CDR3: TGTGCCAGTAGCAACGGACAGGTGAGCAATCAGCCCCAGCATTTT. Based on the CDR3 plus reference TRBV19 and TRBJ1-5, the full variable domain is DGGITQSPKYLFRKEGQNVTLSCEQNLNHDAMYWYRQDPGQGLRLIYYSQIVNDFQKGDIAEGYSVSREKKESFPLTVTSAQKNPTAFYLCASSNGQVSNQPQHFGDGTRLSIL.

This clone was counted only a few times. The CDR3 is CASSRQGFRGETQYF. The CDR3 nucleotides are TGTGCCAGCAGCCGTCAGGGGTTTCGGGGGGAGACCCAGTACTTC. This sequence joins TRBV5-6 and TRBJ2-5; D may be TRBD1 or TRBD2 (6 bases each). Per the germline V gene, CDR1 is SGHDT and CDR2 is YYEEEE. The CDR3 extends over 15 amino acids. V dropped 4 bases and J dropped 5 bases, with 18 bases sitting between them.

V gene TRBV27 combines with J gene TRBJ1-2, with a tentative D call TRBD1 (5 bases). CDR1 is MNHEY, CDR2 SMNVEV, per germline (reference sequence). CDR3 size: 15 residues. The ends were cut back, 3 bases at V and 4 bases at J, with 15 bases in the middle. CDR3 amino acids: CASSFLGVGSYGYTF. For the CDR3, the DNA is TGTGCCAGCAGTTTTTTGGGGGTCGGATCCTATGGCTACACCTTC.

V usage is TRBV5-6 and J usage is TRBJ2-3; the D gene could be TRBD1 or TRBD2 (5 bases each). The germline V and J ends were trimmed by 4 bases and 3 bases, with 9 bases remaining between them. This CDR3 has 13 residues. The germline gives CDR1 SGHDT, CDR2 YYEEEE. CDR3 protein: CASSPWGTDTQYF. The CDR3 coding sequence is TGTGCCAGCAGCCCCTGGGGGACAGATACGCAGTATTTT.

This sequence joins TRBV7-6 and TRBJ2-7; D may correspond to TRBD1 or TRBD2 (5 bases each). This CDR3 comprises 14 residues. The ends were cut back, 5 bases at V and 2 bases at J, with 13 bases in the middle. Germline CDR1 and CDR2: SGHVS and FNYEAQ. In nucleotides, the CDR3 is TGTGCCAGCAGCAACGGGGCCCTCGCCTACGAGCAGTACTTC. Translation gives CASSNGALAYEQYF. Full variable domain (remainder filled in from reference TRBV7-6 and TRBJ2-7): GAGVSQSPRYKVTKRGQDVALRCDPISGHVSLYWYRQALGQGPEFLTYFNYEAQQDKSGLPNDRFSAERPEGSISTLTIQRTEQRDSAMYRCASSNGALAYEQYFGPGTRLTVT.

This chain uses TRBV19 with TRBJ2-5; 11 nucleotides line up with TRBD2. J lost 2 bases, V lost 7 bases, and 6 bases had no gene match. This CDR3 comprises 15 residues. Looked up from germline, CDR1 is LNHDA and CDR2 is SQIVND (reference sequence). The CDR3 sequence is CASKMGLAAQETQYF. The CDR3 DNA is TGTGCCAGTAAGATGGGACTAGCGGCACAAGAGACCCAGTACTTC.

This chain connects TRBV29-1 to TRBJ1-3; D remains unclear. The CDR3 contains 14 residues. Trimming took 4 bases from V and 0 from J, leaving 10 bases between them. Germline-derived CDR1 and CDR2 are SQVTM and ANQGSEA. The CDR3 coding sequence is TGCAGCGTTGCGCCTCAGCTCTCTGGAAACACCATATATTTT. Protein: CSVAPQLSGNTIYF. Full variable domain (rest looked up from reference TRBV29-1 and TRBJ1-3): SAVISQKPSRDICQRGTSLTIQCQVDSQVTMMFWYRQQPGQSLTLIATANQGSEATYESGFVIDKFPISRPNLTFSTLTVSNMSPEDSSIYLCSVAPQLSGNTIYFGEGSWLTVV.

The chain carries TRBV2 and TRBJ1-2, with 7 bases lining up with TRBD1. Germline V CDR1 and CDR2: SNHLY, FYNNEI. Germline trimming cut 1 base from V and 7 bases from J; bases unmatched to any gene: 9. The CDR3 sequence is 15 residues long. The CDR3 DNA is TGTGCCAGCAGTGAAGAGGCAGGGGGTGTCGGTGGCTACACCTTC. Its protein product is CASSEEAGGVGGYTF.

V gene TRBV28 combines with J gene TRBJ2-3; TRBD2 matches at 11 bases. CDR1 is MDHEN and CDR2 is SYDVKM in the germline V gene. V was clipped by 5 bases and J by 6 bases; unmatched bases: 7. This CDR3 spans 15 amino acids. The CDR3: CASSDIAGGRDTQYF. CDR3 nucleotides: TGTGCCAGCAGTGATATAGCGGGGGGGAGGGATACGCAGTATTTT.

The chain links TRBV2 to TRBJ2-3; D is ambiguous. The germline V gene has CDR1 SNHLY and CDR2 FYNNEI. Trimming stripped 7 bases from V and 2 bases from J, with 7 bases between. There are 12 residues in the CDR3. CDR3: CASTRLTDTQYF. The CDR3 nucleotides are TGTGCCAGCACCCGACTCACAGATACGCAGTATTTT.

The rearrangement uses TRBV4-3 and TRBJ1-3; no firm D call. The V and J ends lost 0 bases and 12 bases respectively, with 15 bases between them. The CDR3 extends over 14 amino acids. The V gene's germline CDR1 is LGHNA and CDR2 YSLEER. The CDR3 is CASSQDKGSSLIYF. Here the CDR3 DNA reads TGCGCCAGCAGCCAAGATAAAGGTTCCAGCCTCATATATTTT.

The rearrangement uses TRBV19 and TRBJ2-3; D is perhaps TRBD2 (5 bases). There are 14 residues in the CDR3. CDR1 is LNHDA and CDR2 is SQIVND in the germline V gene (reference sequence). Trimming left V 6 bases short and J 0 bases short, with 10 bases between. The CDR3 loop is CASRRERSTDTQYF. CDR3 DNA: TGTGCCAGTAGGAGGGAGAGGAGCACAGATACGCAGTATTTT.

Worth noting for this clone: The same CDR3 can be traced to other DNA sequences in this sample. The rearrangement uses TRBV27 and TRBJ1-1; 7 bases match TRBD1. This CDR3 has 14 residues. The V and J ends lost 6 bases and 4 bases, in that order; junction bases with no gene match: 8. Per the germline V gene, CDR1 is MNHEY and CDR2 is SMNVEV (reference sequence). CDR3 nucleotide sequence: TGTGCCAGCAGATACTTGGACAGGTCCACTGAAGCTTTCTTT. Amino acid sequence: CASRYLDRSTEAFF.

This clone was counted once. CDR3 in amino acids: CASSWTSGNEQFF. DNA of the CDR3: TGTGCCAGCAGTTGGACTAGCGGGAATGAGCAGTTCTTC. V and J are TRBV6-6 and TRBJ2-1; 11 nucleotides line up with TRBD2. Trimming cost V 4 bases and J 7 bases; bases outside gene matches: 0. The CDR3 runs 13 residues. The germline CDR1 and CDR2 sequences are MNHNY and SVGAGI (reference sequence).

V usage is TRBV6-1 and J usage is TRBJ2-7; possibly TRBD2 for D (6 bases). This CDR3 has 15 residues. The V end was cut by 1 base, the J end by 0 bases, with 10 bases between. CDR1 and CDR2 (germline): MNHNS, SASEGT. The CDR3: CASSEGAGFSYEQYF. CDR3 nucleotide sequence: TGTGCCAGCAGTGAAGGCGCGGGGTTCTCCTACGAGCAGTACTTC.

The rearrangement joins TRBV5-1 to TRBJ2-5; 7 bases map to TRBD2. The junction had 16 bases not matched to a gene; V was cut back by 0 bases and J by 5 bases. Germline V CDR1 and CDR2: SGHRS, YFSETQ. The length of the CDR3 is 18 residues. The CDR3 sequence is CASSLGPLGGGVRETQYF. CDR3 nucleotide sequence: TGCGCCAGCAGCTTGGGTCCCCTCGGCGGGGGAGTGAGGGAGACCCAGTACTTC.

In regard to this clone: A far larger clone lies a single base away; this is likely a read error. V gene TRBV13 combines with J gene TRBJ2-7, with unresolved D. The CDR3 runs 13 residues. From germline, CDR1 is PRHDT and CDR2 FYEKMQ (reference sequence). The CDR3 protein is CASSLVRAYGQYF. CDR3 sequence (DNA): TGTGCCAGCAGCTTAGTCAGAGCCTACGGGCAGTACTTC.

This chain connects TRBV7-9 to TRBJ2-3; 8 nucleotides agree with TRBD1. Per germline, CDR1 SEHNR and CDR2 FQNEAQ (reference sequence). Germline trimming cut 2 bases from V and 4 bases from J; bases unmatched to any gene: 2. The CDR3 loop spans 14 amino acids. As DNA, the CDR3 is TGTGCCAGCAGCTTAAAACAGGGGGCAGATACGCAGTATTTT. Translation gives CASSLKQGADTQYF.

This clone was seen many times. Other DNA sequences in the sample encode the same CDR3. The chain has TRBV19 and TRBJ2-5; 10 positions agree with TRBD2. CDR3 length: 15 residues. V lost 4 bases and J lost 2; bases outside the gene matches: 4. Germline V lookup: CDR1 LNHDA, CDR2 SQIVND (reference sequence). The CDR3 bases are TGTGCCAGTAGTAGGCTAGCGGGAGTACAAGAGACCCAGTACTTC. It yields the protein CASSRLAGVQETQYF.

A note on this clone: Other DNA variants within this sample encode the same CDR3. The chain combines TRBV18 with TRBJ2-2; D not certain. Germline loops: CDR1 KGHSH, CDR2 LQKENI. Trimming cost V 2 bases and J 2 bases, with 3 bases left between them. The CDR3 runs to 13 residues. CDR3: CASSPANTGELFF. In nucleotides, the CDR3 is TGTGCCAGCTCACCAGCTAACACCGGGGAGCTGTTTTTT.

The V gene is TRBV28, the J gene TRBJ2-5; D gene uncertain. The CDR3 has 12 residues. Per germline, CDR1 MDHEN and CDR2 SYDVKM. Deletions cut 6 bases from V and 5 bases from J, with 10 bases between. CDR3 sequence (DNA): TGTGCCAGCAGGCCCGCTAAGGAGACCCAGTACTTC. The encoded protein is CASRPAKETQYF.